The present entry profiles one TCR beta chain with its context. After removal of 0 bases from V and 3 bases from J, the junction contained 7 bases not matched to a gene. The CDR3 has 16 amino acids. Per germline, CDR1 SGHTA and CDR2 FQGNSA. Each CDR3 protein gets one entry after TCRdb re-called the RT-PCR reads with MiXCR. This sample has approximately 720,000 distinct CDR3 sequences, with 11% to 15% found just once. Source material: memory CD4+ T cells from blood. The sequence was obtained from a female donor in good health, serving as a healthy control. This rearrangement joins TRBV7-2 to TRBJ2-7; 8 bases are a match to TRBD1. CDR3 protein: CASSLARTGLDYEQYF. CDR3 sequence (DNA): TGTGCCAGCAGCTTAGCCAGGACAGGGTTAGACTACGAGCAGTACTTC.